This T cell receptor beta chain was sequenced for a study of TIL therapy for anti-PD-1-resistant metastatic lung cancer. Across the whole study: Tumor harvest preceded PD-1/PD-L1 blockade, followed by nivolumab treatment. Half of patients were current or former smokers.

The CDR3 has 16 amino acids. In germline, CDR1 is KGHSH, CDR2 LQKENI. V was clipped by 3 bases and J by 0 bases, with 12 bases between them. Time point noted: pre-treatment sample, taken before nivolumab and TIL therapy. Patients were adults with stage 4 NSCLC. This was the immunoSEQ v3 assay. Survey-level samples got 1.5 million to 2 million read pairs; deep-level samples got roughly 4.5-6.5 million. Only in-frame clones appear in the TCRdb table, and some are missing; sequencing was by immunoSEQ multiplex PCR. The sample contains more than 45,000 clones, about 70% of which appear only once. The sequencing here drew on blood, taken at baseline. The V and J genes are TRBV18 and TRBJ1-3, with a possible D match to TRBD1 (5 bases). The sequence was collected from a person aged 25 to 79 with non-small cell lung cancer. CDR3 protein: CASSPRQMSSGNTIYF. CDR3 sequence (DNA): TGTGCCAGCTCACCGAGACAGATGAGCTCTGGAAACACCATATATTTT.